This T cell receptor beta chain was found in a study of glioma-infiltrating T cells. Amplification of TCR alpha and beta CDR3 regions from RNA used iRepertoire nested multiplex PCR. TCRdb re-called the multiplex PCR reads through MiXCR, storing one row per CDR3 protein. Of approximately 190,000 distinct CDR3 sequences detected, 32% appear once; the ten largest clones hold 20%. This clonotype was counted ten times or more. The receptor's source is a human donor with low-grade glioma or glioblastoma, undergoing nonglioma brain surgery, or in good health (not recorded which). The sequencing sample was made of glioma tissue, nonneoplastic brain tissue, or PBMCs (not recorded which).

The CDR3 is CASSFKGAGGYTF. CDR3 bases: TGTGCCAGCAGTTTCAAGGGGGCGGGTGGCTACACCTTC. This chain connects TRBV28 to TRBJ1-2; 7 nucleotides align to TRBD1. Looked up from germline, CDR1 is MDHEN and CDR2 is SYDVKM. The CDR3 extends over 13 amino acids. After removal of 3 bases from V and 7 bases from J, the junction contained 5 bases not matched to a gene.